This TCR beta chain was retrieved from a study of blood T cell repertoires in COVID-19. Participants, about 18 to 89 years old, spanned approximately 26 US areas. Per germline, CDR1 SGHAT and CDR2 FQNNGV. The V gene lost 5 bases and the J gene lost 2 bases, with 12 bases spanning the gap. The CDR3 contains 14 residues. Libraries were prepared by immunoSEQ multiplex PCR; TCRdb keeps only in-frame clonotypes and omits some of them. The table has 220,000 or so clones, 90% seen once. The sequence derives from a young man who had been exposed to COVID-19. The J gene is TRBJ1-1, the V gene TRBV11-2; weak D call: TRBD1 (5 bases). Sequenced input: PBMCs or T cells enriched from blood (not recorded which). The CDR3 DNA sequence: TGTGCCAGCAGCACCCGCGGACACAACACTGAAGCTTTCTTT. Translation: CASSTRGHNTEAFF.